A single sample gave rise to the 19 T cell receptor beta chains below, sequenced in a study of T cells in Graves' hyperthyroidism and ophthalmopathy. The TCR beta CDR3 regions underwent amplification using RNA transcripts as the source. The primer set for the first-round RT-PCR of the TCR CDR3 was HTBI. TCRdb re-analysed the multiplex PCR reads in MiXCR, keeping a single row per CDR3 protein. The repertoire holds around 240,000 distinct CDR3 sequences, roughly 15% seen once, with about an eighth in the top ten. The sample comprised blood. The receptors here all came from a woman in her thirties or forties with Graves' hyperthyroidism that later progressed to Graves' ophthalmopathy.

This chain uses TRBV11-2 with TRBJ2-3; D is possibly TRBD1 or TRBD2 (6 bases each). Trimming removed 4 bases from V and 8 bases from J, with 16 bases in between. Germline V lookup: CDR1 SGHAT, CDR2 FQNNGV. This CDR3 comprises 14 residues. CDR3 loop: CASSSSAPGATQYF. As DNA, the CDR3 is TGTGCCAGCAGCTCTTCCGCCCCGGGGGCTACGCAGTATTTT. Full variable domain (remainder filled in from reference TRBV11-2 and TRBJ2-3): EAGVAQSPRYKIIEKRQSVAFWCNPISGHATLYWYQQILGQGPKLLIQFQNNGVVDDSQLPKDRFSAERLKGVDSTLKIQPAKLEDSAVYLCASSSSAPGATQYFGPGTRLTVL.

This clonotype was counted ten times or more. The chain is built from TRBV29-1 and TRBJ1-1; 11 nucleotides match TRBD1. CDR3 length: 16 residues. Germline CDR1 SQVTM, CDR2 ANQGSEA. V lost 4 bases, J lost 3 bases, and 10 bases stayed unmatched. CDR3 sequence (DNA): TGCAGCGTTGGATCCGGGACAGGGGGATGGGACACTGAAGCTTTCTTT. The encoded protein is CSVGSGTGGWDTEAFF. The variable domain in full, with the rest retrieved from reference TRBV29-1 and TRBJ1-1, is SAVISQKPSRDICQRGTSLTIQCQVDSQVTMMFWYRQQPGQSLTLIATANQGSEATYESGFVIDKFPISRPNLTFSTLTVSNMSPEDSSIYLCSVGSGTGGWDTEAFFGQGTRLTVV.

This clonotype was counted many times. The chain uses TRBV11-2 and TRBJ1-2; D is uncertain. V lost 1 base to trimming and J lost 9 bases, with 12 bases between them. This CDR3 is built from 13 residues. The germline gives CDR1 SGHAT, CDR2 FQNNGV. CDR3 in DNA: TGTGCCAGCAGCTTAGCACCGGCGCAGCGCTACACCTTC. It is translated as CASSLAPAQRYTF.

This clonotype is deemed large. The CDR3 nucleotides are TGTGCCAGCGTCGCCTACAATGAGCAGTTCTTC. This encodes CASVAYNEQFF. This chain links TRBV12-3 or TRBV12-4 with TRBJ2-1; no clear D. The CDR3 sequence is 11 residues long. Trimming pared 8 bases from V and 2 bases from J, leaving 4 bases between.

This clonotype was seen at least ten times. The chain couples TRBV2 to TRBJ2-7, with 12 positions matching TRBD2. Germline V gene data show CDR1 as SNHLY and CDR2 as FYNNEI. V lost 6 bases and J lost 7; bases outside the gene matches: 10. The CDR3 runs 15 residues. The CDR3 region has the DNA TGTGCCAGCAGCGTCTCTAGCGGGAGGGCCGGGGAGCAGTACTTC. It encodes CASSVSSGRAGEQYF. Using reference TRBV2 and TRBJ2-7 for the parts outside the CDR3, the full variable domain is EPEVTQTPSHQVTQMGQEVILRCVPISNHLYFYWYRQILGQKVEFLVSFYNNEISEKSEIFDDQFSVERPDGSNFTLKIRSTKLEDSAMYFCASSVSSGRAGEQYFGPGTRLTVT.

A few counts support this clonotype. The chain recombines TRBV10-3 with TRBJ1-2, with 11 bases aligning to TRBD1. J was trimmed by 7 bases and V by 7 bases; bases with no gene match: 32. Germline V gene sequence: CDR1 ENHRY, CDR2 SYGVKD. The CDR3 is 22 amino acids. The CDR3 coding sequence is TGTGCCATCAACAAGAGCGTTTTTTCATTTCTCCGGACAGGGGGCGCTTCTGGTGGCTACACCTTC. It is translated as CAINKSVFSFLRTGGASGGYTF.

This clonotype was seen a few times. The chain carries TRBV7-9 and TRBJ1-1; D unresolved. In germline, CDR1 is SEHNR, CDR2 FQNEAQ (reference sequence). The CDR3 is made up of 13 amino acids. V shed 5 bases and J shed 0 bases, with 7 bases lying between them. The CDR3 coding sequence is TGTGCCAGCAGCCCAGACTTGAACACTGAAGCTTTCTTT. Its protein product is CASSPDLNTEAFF.

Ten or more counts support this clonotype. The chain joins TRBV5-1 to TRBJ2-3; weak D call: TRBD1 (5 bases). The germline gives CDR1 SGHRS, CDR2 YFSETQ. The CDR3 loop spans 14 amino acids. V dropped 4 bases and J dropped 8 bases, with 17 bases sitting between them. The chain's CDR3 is CASSPGASEATQYF. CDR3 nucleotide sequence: TGCGCCAGCAGCCCTGGGGCTAGTGAGGCTACGCAGTATTTT.

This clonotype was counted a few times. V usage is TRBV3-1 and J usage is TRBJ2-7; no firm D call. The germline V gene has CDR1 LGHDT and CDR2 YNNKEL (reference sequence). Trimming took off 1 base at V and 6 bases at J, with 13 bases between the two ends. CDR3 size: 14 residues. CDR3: CASSQVGRGSEQYF. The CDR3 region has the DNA TGTGCCAGCAGCCAAGTAGGCCGCGGTTCCGAGCAGTACTTC.

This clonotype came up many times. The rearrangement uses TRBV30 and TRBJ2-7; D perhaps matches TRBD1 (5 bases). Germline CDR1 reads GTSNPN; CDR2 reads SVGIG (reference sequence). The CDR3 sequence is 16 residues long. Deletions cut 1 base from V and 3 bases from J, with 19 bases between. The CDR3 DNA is TGTGCCTGGAGTGCTATAGGAAGGGGAAGAAGCTACGAGCAGTACTTC. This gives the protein CAWSAIGRGRSYEQYF.

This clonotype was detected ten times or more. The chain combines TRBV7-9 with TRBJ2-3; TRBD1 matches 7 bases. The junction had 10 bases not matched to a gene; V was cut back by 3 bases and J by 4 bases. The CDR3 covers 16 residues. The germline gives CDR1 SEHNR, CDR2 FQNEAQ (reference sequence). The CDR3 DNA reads TGTGCCAGCAGCTTTGGGATTCTCCAGGGGGCAGATACGCAGTATTTT. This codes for CASSFGILQGADTQYF.

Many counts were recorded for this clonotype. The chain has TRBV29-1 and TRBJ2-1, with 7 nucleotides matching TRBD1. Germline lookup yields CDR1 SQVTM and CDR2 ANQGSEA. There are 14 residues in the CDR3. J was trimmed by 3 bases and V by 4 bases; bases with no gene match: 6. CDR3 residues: CSVARQGDYNEQFF. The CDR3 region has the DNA TGCAGCGTTGCACGGCAGGGGGACTACAATGAGCAGTTCTTC.

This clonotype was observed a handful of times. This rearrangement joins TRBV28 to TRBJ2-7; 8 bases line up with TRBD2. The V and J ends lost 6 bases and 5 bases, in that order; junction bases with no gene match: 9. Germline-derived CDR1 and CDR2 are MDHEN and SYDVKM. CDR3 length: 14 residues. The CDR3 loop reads CASSRGGRGDEQYF. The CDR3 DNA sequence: TGTGCCAGCAGCCGGGGGGGCCGGGGGGACGAGCAGTACTTC.

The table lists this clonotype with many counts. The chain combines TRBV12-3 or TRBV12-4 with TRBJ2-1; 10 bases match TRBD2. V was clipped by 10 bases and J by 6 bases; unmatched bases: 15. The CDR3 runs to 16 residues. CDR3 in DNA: TGTGCCACAGCGGTTCGACCGGGACTAGCGATCAATGAGCAGTTCTTC. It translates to CATAVRPGLAINEQFF.

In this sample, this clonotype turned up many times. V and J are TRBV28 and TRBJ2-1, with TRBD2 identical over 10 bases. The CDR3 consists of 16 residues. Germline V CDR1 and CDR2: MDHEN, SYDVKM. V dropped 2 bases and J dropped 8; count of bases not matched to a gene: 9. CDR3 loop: CASSLPLAGASDEQFF. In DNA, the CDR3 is TGTGCCAGCAGTTTACCCCTAGCGGGAGCCAGCGATGAGCAGTTCTTC.

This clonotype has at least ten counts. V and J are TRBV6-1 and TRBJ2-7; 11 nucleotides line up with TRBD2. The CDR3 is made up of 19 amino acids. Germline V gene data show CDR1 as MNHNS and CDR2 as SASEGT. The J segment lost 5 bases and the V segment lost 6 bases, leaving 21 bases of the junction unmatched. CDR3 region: CASRNTKYTSGRLLNEQYF. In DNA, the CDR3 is TGTGCCAGCAGAAATACAAAATACACTAGCGGGAGACTATTAAACGAGCAGTACTTC.

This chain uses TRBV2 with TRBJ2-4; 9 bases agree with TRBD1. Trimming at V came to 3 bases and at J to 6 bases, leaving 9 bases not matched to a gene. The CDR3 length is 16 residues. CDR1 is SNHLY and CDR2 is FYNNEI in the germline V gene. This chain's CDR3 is CASSDFGQGKGNIQYF. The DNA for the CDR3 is TGTGCCAGCAGTGACTTTGGACAGGGGAAGGGAAACATTCAGTACTTC.

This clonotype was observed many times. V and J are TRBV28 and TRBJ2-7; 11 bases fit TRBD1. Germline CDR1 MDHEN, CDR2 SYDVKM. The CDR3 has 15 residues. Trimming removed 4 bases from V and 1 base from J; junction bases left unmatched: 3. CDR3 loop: CASSSGQGASYEQYF. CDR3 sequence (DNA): TGTGCCAGCAGTTCCGGACAGGGGGCGTCCTACGAGCAGTACTTC.

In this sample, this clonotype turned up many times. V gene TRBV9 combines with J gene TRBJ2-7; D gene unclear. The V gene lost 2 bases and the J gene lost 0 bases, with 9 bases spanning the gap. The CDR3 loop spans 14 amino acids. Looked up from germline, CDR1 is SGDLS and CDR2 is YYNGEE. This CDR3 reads CASSVGPGSYEQYF. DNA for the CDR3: TGTGCCAGCAGCGTCGGCCCGGGCTCCTACGAGCAGTACTTC.